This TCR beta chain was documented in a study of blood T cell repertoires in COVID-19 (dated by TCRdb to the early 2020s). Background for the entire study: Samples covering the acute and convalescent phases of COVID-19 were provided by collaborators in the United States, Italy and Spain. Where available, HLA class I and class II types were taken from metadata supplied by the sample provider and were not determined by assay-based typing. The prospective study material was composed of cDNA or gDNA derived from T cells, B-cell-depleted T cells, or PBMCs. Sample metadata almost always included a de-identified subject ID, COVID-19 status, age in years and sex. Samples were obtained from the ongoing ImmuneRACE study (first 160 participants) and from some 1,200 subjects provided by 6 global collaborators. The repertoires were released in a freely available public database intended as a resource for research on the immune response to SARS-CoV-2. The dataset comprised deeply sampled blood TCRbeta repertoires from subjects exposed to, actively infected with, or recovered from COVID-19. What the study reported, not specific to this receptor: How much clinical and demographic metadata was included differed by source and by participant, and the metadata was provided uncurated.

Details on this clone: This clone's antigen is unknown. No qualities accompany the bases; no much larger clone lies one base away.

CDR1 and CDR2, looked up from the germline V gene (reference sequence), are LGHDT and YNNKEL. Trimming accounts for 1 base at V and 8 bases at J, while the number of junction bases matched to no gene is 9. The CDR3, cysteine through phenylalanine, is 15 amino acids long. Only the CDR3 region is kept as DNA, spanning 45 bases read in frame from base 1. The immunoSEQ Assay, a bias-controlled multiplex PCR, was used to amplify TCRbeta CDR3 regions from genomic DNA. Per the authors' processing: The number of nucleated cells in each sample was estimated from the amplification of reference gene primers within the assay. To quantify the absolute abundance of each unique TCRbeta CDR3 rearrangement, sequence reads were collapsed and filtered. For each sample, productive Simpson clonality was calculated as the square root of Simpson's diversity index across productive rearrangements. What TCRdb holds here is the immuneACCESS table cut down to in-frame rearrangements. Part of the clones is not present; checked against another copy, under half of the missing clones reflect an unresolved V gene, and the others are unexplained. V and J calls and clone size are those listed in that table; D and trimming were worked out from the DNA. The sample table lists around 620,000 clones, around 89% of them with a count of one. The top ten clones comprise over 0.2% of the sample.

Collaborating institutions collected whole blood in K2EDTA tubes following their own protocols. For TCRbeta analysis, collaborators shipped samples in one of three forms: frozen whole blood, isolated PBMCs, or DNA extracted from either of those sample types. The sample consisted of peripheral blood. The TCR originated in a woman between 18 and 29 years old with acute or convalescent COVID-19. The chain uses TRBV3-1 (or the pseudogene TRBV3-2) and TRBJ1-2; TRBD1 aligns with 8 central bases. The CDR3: CASSQAGGGIRGYTF. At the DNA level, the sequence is TGTGCCAGCAGCCAAGCAGGGGGCGGGATAAGAGGCTACACCTTC.